Listed below are T cell receptor beta chains from one sample, sequenced in a study of blood T cell repertoires in COVID-19. Method: immunoSEQ multiplex PCR; TCRdb's copy keeps in-frame clones and lacks some. The sample carries approximately 390,000 clones, 88% recorded once. Sequencing was done on a sample of PBMCs or T cells enriched from blood (not recorded which). These receptors originate from a middle-aged woman with acute COVID-19. CDR3s include the opening cysteine and the closing phenylalanine or tryptophan. The D gene is left open where the match is weak. The size field is filled for only some rows; it gives once, few, many or a size class.

d_call: TRBD2
clone_size: -
j_call: TRBJ2-7
v_call: TRBV2
cdr3_aa: CASAESRTSGGGGHF
cdr3_nt: TGTGCCAGCGCAGAATCTCGGACTAGCGGGGGGGGAGGCCATTTC

d_call: -
clone_size: few
j_call: TRBJ2-6
v_call: TRBV3-1/TRBV3-2
cdr3_aa: CASSPGTPVGSGANVLTF
cdr3_nt: TGTGCCAGCAGCCCCGGGACTCCGGTTGGGTCTGGGGCCAACGTCCTGACTTTC

d_call: -
clone_size: -
j_call: TRBJ1-1
v_call: TRBV6-5
cdr3_aa: CASSSEGVETEAFF
cdr3_nt: TGTGCCAGCAGTTCAGAGGGGGTAGAAACTGAAGCTTTCTTT

d_call: TRBD1
clone_size: -
j_call: TRBJ2-7
v_call: TRBV10-3
cdr3_aa: CAISGTGEIGQYF
cdr3_nt: TGTGCCATCAGCGGGACAGGGGAAATTGGGCAGTACTTC

d_call: TRBD1
clone_size: -
j_call: TRBJ2-2
v_call: TRBV29-1
cdr3_aa: CSGSDRVDTGELFF
cdr3_nt: TGCAGCGGATCAGACAGGGTGGACACCGGGGAGCTGTTTTTT

d_call: -
clone_size: once
j_call: TRBJ1-1
v_call: TRBV6-5
cdr3_aa: CASSYSGGVTEAFF
cdr3_nt: TGTGCCAGCAGTTACTCGGGGGGGGTGACTGAAGCTTTCTTT

d_call: -
clone_size: -
j_call: TRBJ1-4
v_call: TRBV18
cdr3_aa: CASSPTGGTNEKLFF
cdr3_nt: TGTGCCAGCTCACCAACAGGAGGGACTAATGAAAAACTGTTTTTT

d_call: TRBD2
clone_size: -
j_call: TRBJ2-7
v_call: TRBV7-9
cdr3_aa: CASGGGRDEQYF
cdr3_nt: TGTGCCAGCGGGGGGGGTCGGGACGAGCAGTACTTC

d_call: -
clone_size: -
j_call: TRBJ1-1
v_call: TRBV2
cdr3_aa: CASTLDRRNTEAFF
cdr3_nt: TGTGCCAGCACTCTGGACAGACGCAACACTGAAGCTTTCTTT

d_call: TRBD1
clone_size: -
j_call: TRBJ1-1
v_call: TRBV9
cdr3_aa: CASSVWTGGTEAFF
cdr3_nt: TGTGCCAGCAGCGTATGGACAGGGGGAACTGAAGCTTTCTTT